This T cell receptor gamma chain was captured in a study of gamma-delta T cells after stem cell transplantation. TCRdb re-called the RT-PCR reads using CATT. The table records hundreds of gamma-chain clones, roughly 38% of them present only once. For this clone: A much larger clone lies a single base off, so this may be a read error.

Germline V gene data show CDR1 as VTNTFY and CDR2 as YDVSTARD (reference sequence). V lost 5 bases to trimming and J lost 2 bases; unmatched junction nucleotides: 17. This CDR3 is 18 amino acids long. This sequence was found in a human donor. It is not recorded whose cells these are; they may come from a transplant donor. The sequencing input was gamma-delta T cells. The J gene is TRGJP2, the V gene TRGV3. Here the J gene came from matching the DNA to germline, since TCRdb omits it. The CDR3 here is CATWVRGYPFSSDWIKTF. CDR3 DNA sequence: TGTGCCACCTGGGTAAGGGGCTACCCTTTCAGTAGTGATTGGATCAAGACGTTT.